These 14 T cell receptor beta chains came from one sample sequenced in a study of regulatory T cells in long-lasting Graves disease. Sequencing libraries for TCR beta were prepared with iRepertoire HTBI primers and Arm-PCR of CDR3 regions. TCRdb analysed the multiplex PCR reads with MiXCR anew, one entry per CDR3 protein. The repertoire holds 450,000 or so distinct CDR3 sequences, with roughly 23% as singletons. As to time point: persistent/refractory GD, antithyroid drugs over 5 years with positive TRAb. The TCR library was made from RNA that had been extracted from PBMCs in TRIzol. The sequencing used peripheral blood mononuclear cells (PBMCs), collected when the disease was refractory, from a patient treated with antithyroid drugs. These receptors came from a female donor with Graves disease.

In this sample, this clonotype turned up many times. J is TRBJ2-7 and V is TRBV7-2, with D possibly matching TRBD2 (5 bases). Germline-derived CDR1 and CDR2 are SGHTA and FQGNSA. Trimming stripped 4 bases from V and 2 bases from J, with 18 bases between. The length of the CDR3 is 16 residues. The CDR3 sequence: CASSSSPLGSAYEQYF. The DNA for the CDR3 is TGTGCCAGCAGCTCCAGCCCACTAGGGTCCGCCTACGAGCAGTACTTC.

This clonotype turned up a few times. The gene calls are TRBV19 and TRBJ1-5, with D possibly matching TRBD1 (6 bases). This CDR3 is built from 16 residues. Trimming cost V 3 bases and J 0 bases, with 12 bases left between them. Germline V gives CDR1 LNHDA, CDR2 SQIVND (reference sequence). The CDR3 nucleotides are TGTGCCAGTAGTATCCGGACAGAGATTAGCAATCAGCCCCAGCATTTT. Amino acid sequence: CASSIRTEISNQPQHF.

This clonotype was found many times. CDR3 coding DNA: TGCAGCGGGTACAGGGGAGAGACCCAGTACTTC. Its protein is CSGYRGETQYF. This chain joins TRBV29-1 and TRBJ2-5; 7 nucleotides agree with TRBD1. J lost 4 bases, V lost 7 bases, and 3 bases had no gene match. Germline CDR1 SQVTM, CDR2 ANQGSEA. There are 11 residues in the CDR3.

The chain links TRBV28 to TRBJ2-2; TRBD1 aligns across 7 bases. The CDR3 has 20 amino acids. After removal of 4 bases from V and 6 bases from J, the junction contained 23 bases not matched to a gene. Germline V gene data show CDR1 as MDHEN and CDR2 as SYDVKM. Here the CDR3 DNA reads TGTGCCAGCAGTTCCCTTTTCGGGGTACGAAGGGGGCAATGGGCCGGGGAGCTGTTTTTT. Protein product: CASSSLFGVRRGQWAGELFF.

A few counts support this clonotype. The rearrangement joins TRBV15 to TRBJ1-5, with D hard to call. This CDR3 has 15 residues. CDR1 and CDR2 from the germline V gene are LNHNV and YYDKDF (reference sequence). Trimming removed 0 bases from V and 9 bases from J, with 15 bases in between. The CDR3 spells CATSRDNMASGPQHF. The CDR3 DNA sequence: TGTGCCACCAGCAGAGATAATATGGCTTCGGGGCCCCAGCATTTT.

Here the CDR3 DNA reads TGTGCCAGCAGCCAACTCGGGGACGAGCAGTACTTC. It translates to CASSQLGDEQYF. The rearrangement joins TRBV6-1 to TRBJ2-7, with TRBD2 as a possible D gene (5 bases). V was pared by 6 bases and J by 5 bases, with 11 bases between. The CDR3 totals 12 residues. Looked up from germline, CDR1 is MNHNS and CDR2 is SASEGT.

The sample holds a few counts of this clonotype. The rearrangement joins TRBV24-1 to TRBJ2-7; the D gene is possibly TRBD1 (6 bases). The CDR3 consists of 13 residues. V dropped 5 bases and J dropped 2 bases, with 9 bases sitting between them. CDR1 is KGHDR and CDR2 is SFDVKD in the germline V gene. The CDR3 DNA reads as TGTGCCACCAGTGGGACAGAAACCTACGAGCAGTACTTC. As protein: CATSGTETYEQYF.

This clonotype was seen a handful of times. The CDR3 reads CASSIQSVGEAFF. Written as DNA, the CDR3 is TGTGCCAGTAGTATCCAGTCTGTGGGGGAAGCTTTCTTT. V gene TRBV19 combines with J gene TRBJ1-1, with unresolved D. Trimming pared 3 bases from V and 8 bases from J, leaving 13 bases between. The CDR3 contains 13 residues. Germline V gene sequence: CDR1 LNHDA, CDR2 SQIVND (reference sequence).

In its sample, this clonotype was seen many times. The chain has TRBV28 and TRBJ2-5; D gene uncertain. This CDR3 is 13 amino acids long. The germline V gene has CDR1 MDHEN and CDR2 SYDVKM. Trimming removed 5 bases from V and 4 bases from J, with 11 bases in between. The CDR3 nucleotides read TGTGCCAGCAGTCCTCCAGGTTCAGAGACCCAGTACTTC. This translates into CASSPPGSETQYF.

V and J are TRBV30 and TRBJ1-1; D perhaps matches TRBD1 (5 bases). The germline V gene encodes CDR1 GTSNPN and CDR2 SVGIG (reference sequence). Trimming took 1 base from V and 7 from J, leaving 13 bases between them. This CDR3 is built from 13 residues. This CDR3 reads CAWSANRLREAFF. CDR3 DNA: TGTGCCTGGAGTGCAAACAGGTTACGTGAAGCTTTCTTT.

The chain carries TRBV4-2 and TRBJ1-4; the match to TRBD1 covers 8 bases. Trimming at V came to 1 base and at J to 8 bases, leaving 12 bases not matched to a gene. Germline values: CDR1 LGHNA, CDR2 YNFKEQ. There are 17 residues in the CDR3. The CDR3 loop reads CASSQVILTGGREKLFF. The CDR3 nucleotides read TGTGCCAGCAGCCAAGTCATCCTAACAGGGGGTAGAGAAAAACTGTTTTTT.

The chain links TRBV7-8 to TRBJ1-1; no clear D gene. The V gene lost 1 base and the J gene lost 2 bases, with 11 bases spanning the gap. CDR3 length: 15 amino acids. Germline V gives CDR1 SGHVS, CDR2 FQNEAQ. The CDR3 here is CASSLGWGGNTEAFF. The DNA of the CDR3 is TGTGCCAGCAGCTTAGGGTGGGGTGGTAACACTGAAGCTTTCTTT.

The chain uses TRBV6-2 or TRBV6-3 and TRBJ1-6; 8 nucleotides match TRBD1. The CDR3 sequence is 15 residues long. CDR1 is MNHEY, CDR2 SVGEGT, per germline. V lost 2 bases and J lost 8; bases outside the gene matches: 5. This CDR3 reads CASSYAAGGDSPLHF. The CDR3 coding sequence is TGTGCCAGCAGTTACGCGGCAGGGGGCGATTCACCCCTCCACTTT.

This clonotype was seen repeatedly, ten times or more. This chain joins TRBV6-5 and TRBJ2-7; 11 bases are a match to TRBD2. Germline values: CDR1 MNHEY, CDR2 SVGAGI. The CDR3 extends over 14 amino acids. The J segment lost 7 bases and the V segment lost 4 bases, leaving 6 bases of the junction unmatched. The chain's CDR3 is CASSSGTSGGEQYF. CDR3 sequence (DNA): TGTGCCAGCAGTTCCGGGACTAGCGGTGGGGAGCAGTACTTC.